Listed below are T cell receptor beta chains from one sample, sequenced in a study of vaccination and CD4 T cells after COVID-19. TCRdb reprocessed the PCR reads via MiXCR and lists one record per CDR3 protein. The sample includes roughly 23,000 distinct CDR3 sequences, 42% of them seen just once. Which antigens these TCRs recognize remains unknown. Material: CD4+ T cells from blood, cultured in vitro, obtained about 7 months after SARS-CoV-2 vaccination. These receptors originate from a human donor who had recovered from COVID-19. The CDR3 runs from the conserved cysteine through the conserved F or W. D genes are given only for firm matches. Size is stated for part of the rows, as once, few or many counts, or as a class when the clone is expanded.

>few|TRBV20-1|TRBJ2-5|TRBD2
TGCAGTGCTAGGGGACTAGCGGGAGCACAAGAGACCCAGTACTTC
CSARGLAGAQETQYF
>NA|TRBV29-1|TRBJ2-3|TRBD1
TGCAGCGTTGAAGACCCCGCCAGGGGGACAGATACGCAGTATTTT
CSVEDPARGTDTQYF
>NA|TRBV20-1|TRBJ1-2|NA
TGCAGTGCTAGGCCGCCCGGCGGCTACACCTTC
CSARPPGGYTF
>NA|TRBV29-1|TRBJ2-1|TRBD1
TGCAGCGTGGGACGGGACAGGTACAATGAGCAGTTCTTC
CSVGRDRYNEQFF
>few|TRBV10-3|TRBJ2-1|TRBD2
TGTGCCATCAGTGAGTCGACTAGCGGGCAAAATGAGCAGTTCTTC
CAISESTSGQNEQFF
>medium-sized|TRBV27|TRBJ2-7|TRBD1
TGTGCCAGCAGGGGGACAGATCCCTCCTACGAGCAGTACTTC
CASRGTDPSYEQYF
>NA|TRBV6-5|TRBJ2-7|TRBD2
TGTGCCAGCAGTTACGGTAGCGGGAGGGCCTACGAGCAGTACTTC
CASSYGSGRAYEQYF
>NA|TRBV5-5|TRBJ2-5|TRBD1
TGTGCCAGCAGGTGGGACAGGGAAGAGACCCAGTACTTC
CASRWDREETQYF
>NA|TRBV2|TRBJ1-1|NA
TGTGCCAGCAGTGAATCCAACGCCTGGGGGGAAGCTTTCTTT
CASSESNAWGEAFF
>NA|TRBV20-1|TRBJ2-7|NA
TGCAGTGCTGACCTCCGGACTAGGGGGTACGAGCAGTACTTC
CSADLRTRGYEQYF
>once|TRBV6-5|TRBJ2-7|TRBD1
TGTGCCAGCAGTTACGATGGGGGACAGGGGTCCCAGTACTTC
CASSYDGGQGSQYF
>NA|TRBV10-1|TRBJ2-1|NA
TGCGCCAGCAGTGAGATAGTTCCTAGCGCCTACAATGAGCAGTTCTTC
CASSEIVPSAYNEQFF